Listed below are T cell receptor beta chains from one sample, sequenced in a study of blood T cell repertoires in COVID-19. Profiling relied on immunoSEQ multiplex PCR, and the TCRdb table lists in-frame clones only, not all of them. The sample holds hundreds of thousands of clones; approximately 90% are singletons and the top ten take roughly 5%. Sequences were obtained from peripheral blood. Every receptor here comes from a man aged 40-49 years with acute or convalescent COVID-19. The CDR3 runs from the conserved cysteine through the conserved F or W. The D gene is left open where the match is weak. Not every row has a clone size; where given, it reads once, few, many or a size class.

CDR3 DNA: TGCGCCAGCAGCCAAGATCGGGGACTGAACACCGGGGAGCTGTTTTTT; CDR3 protein: CASSQDRGLNTGELFF; clone size: .; V gene: TRBV4-1; D gene: .; J gene: TRBJ2-2
CDR3 DNA: TGCAGCGTGGTAAAACAGGGGGGCACTGAAGCTTTCTTT; CDR3 protein: CSVVKQGGTEAFF; clone size: .; V gene: TRBV29-1; D gene: TRBD1; J gene: TRBJ1-1
CDR3 DNA: TGTGCCAGCACCGCCCTCTTGTCGGGAGCTTTCTTT; CDR3 protein: CASTALLSGAFF; clone size: .; V gene: TRBV12-3/TRBV12-4; D gene: .; J gene: TRBJ1-1
CDR3 DNA: TGTGCCAGCAAAACCGACTCTAACTATGGCTACACCTTC; CDR3 protein: CASKTDSNYGYTF; clone size: once; V gene: TRBV6-5; D gene: .; J gene: TRBJ1-2
CDR3 DNA: TGTGCCAGCAGTGCGACAGGGAACTATGGCTACACCTTC; CDR3 protein: CASSATGNYGYTF; clone size: .; V gene: TRBV2; D gene: TRBD1; J gene: TRBJ1-2
CDR3 DNA: TGTGCCAGCAGCCCGCGGCAGGGTGCGGGAAACACCATATATTTT; CDR3 protein: CASSPRQGAGNTIYF; clone size: .; V gene: TRBV11-2; D gene: .; J gene: TRBJ1-3
CDR3 DNA: TGTGCCAGCAGAGCGACAGAATACAATGAGCAGTTCTTC; CDR3 protein: CASRATEYNEQFF; clone size: .; V gene: TRBV2; D gene: .; J gene: TRBJ2-1
CDR3 DNA: TGTGCCAGCAGTTATCAGAGACAGGGGGAGGCTTTCTTT; CDR3 protein: CASSYQRQGEAFF; clone size: few; V gene: TRBV6-5; D gene: TRBD1; J gene: TRBJ1-1
CDR3 DNA: TGTGCCAGCAGGGACGACAGGGGCGGTAATGAAAAACTGTTTTTT; CDR3 protein: CASRDDRGGNEKLFF; clone size: .; V gene: TRBV25-1; D gene: TRBD1; J gene: TRBJ1-4
CDR3 DNA: TGTGCCAGCAGCTTGGAGCTCCCGAACACTGAAGCTTTCTTT; CDR3 protein: CASSLELPNTEAFF; clone size: .; V gene: TRBV5-4; D gene: .; J gene: TRBJ1-1
CDR3 DNA: TGTGCCAGCAGCCCAGGACAGGGAGATTCACCTGCAACTAATGAAAAACTGTTTTTT; CDR3 protein: CASSPGQGDSPATNEKLFF; clone size: .; V gene: TRBV7-4; D gene: TRBD1; J gene: TRBJ1-4
CDR3 DNA: TGCGCCAGCAGCTTGGGGGAGAGGGTGAACACTGAAGCTTTCTTT; CDR3 protein: CASSLGERVNTEAFF; clone size: few; V gene: TRBV5-1; D gene: .; J gene: TRBJ1-1